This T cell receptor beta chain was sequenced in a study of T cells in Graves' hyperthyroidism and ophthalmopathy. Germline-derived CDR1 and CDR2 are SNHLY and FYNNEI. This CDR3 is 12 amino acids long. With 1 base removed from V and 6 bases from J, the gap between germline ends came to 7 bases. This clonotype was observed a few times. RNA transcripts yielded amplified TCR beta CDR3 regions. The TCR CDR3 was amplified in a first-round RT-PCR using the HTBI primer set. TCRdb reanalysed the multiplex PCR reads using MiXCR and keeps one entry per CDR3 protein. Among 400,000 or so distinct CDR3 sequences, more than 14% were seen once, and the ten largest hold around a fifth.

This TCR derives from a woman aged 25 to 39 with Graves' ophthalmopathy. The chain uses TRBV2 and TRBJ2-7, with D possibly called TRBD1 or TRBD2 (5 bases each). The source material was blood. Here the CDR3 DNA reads TGTGCCAGCAGTGAAGGGGGGAGCGAGCAGTACTTC. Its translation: CASSEGGSEQYF.